The 5 T cell receptor beta chains in this list originate from one sample, sequenced in a study of metastatic and nonmetastatic thyroid tumors. Through MiXCR, TCRdb re-clonotyped the PCR reads. The sample carries tens of thousands of clones, more than 20% recorded once. There were no patients who had received any treatment before thyroid surgery. Input material: blood. Receptors were obtained from a male donor with papillary thyroid cancer or a benign thyroid nodule (not recorded which). Some clones in this sample may be carry-over from other donors' samples.

This clone came up many times. CDR3 sequence (DNA): TGTGCCAGCAGACGTAACCCCGGACAGGGGGGAAATCAGCCCCAGCATTTT. Translated, it gives CASRRNPGQGGNQPQHF. The rearrangement links TRBV28 to TRBJ1-5; 10 bases line up with TRBD1. The CDR3 totals 17 residues. The germline V gene has CDR1 MDHEN and CDR2 SYDVKM. V lost 6 bases, J lost 4 bases, and 12 bases stayed unmatched.

This clone has at least ten counts. This chain joins TRBV19 and TRBJ1-1, with D possibly being TRBD1 (6 bases). This CDR3 is 14 amino acids long. Trimming removed 0 bases at V and 7 bases at J, with 12 bases between. Germline lookup yields CDR1 LNHDA and CDR2 SQIVND (reference sequence). The CDR3 is CASSIDLRGSEAFF. In nucleotides, the CDR3 is TGTGCCAGTAGTATAGATCTTAGGGGGAGTGAAGCTTTCTTT.

This clone came up many times. The chain uses TRBV6-6 and TRBJ2-3; 11 bases line up with TRBD2. From germline, CDR1 is MNHNY and CDR2 SVGAGI (reference sequence). The CDR3 consists of 18 residues. V was clipped by 6 bases and J by 2 bases; unmatched bases: 13. CDR3 sequence reads: CASRRKGGTSGPTDTQYF. Here the CDR3 DNA reads TGTGCCAGCAGACGAAAAGGAGGGACTAGCGGACCCACAGATACGCAGTATTTT.

This clone was detected many times. The chain joins TRBV6-1 to TRBJ2-1; no clear D. V was trimmed by 0 bases and J by 5 bases, leaving 14 bases between them. The CDR3 is 16 amino acids. Germline CDR1 is MNHNS and CDR2 is SASEGT. The CDR3 is CASSEARGRYHNEQFF. DNA of the CDR3: TGTGCCAGCAGTGAAGCTCGTGGCAGGTACCACAATGAGCAGTTCTTC.

This clone has a handful of counts. A clone one base away is much larger, so this may be a read error. The rearrangement uses TRBV6-1 and TRBJ1-2; D uncertain. This CDR3 is 14 amino acids long. Germline assignment: CDR1 MNHNS and CDR2 SASEGT. The chain's CDR3 is CASGDRVYMDGYTF. The CDR3 region has the DNA TGTGCCAGCGGTGACCGGGTTTATATGGATGGCTACACCTTC.